This TCR beta chain was documented in a study of PD-L1 blockade in urothelial cancer. About the study: Blood analysis occurred 3 weeks (second dose) and 6 weeks after treatment start.

This clone appeared a single time. The antigen remains unidentified. TCRdb's table, derived via immunoSEQ multiplex PCR, lists solely in-frame clones and lacks some. The sample has 130,000 or so clones, around 84% seen once. Notes on the study in general: Below-median pretreatment blood TCR clonality was a predictor of better survival.

Time point here: pretreatment peripheral blood. Each patient gave between 1 and 8 samples, pretreatment and on-treatment. The receptor's source is a man aged 50-60 years with urothelial cancer. The specimen comprised PBMCs, sampled around atezolizumab (anti-PD-L1) treatment.

The CDR3 loop reads CASTSRDRDGNYGYTF. CDR3 coding DNA: TGTGCCAGCACCTCTAGGGACAGGGATGGGAACTATGGCTACACCTTC. The chain uses TRBV7-9 and TRBJ1-2; the match to TRBD1 covers 9 bases. Germline trimming cut 7 bases from V and 2 bases from J; bases unmatched to any gene: 11. The CDR3 has 16 residues. CDR1 is SEHNR and CDR2 is FQNEAQ in the germline V gene (reference sequence).